These 30 T cell receptor beta chains came from one sample sequenced in a study of cytomegalovirus exposure and HLA in healthy donors (TCRdb year 2017). The library was produced with the immunoSEQ multiplex PCR assay. For the multiplex PCR, a mixture combining 60 forward primers for TCR Vbeta segments and 13 reverse primers for TCR Jbeta segments was used. Entries here come from immuneACCESS through TCRdb and include only in-frame sequences with V and J called. Some clones fail to appear in such tables; in the studies checked, an unresolved V gene covers under half of the shortfall, and the cause of the remainder is unknown. Within this sample are fewer than 100,000 clones, with around 80% of them counted one time only. The ten biggest clones cover under 5% of the sample. The sample consisted of PBMCs. These receptors all stem from a male donor in good health and CMV-seropositive.

This clone was recorded only once. J is TRBJ2-7 and V is TRBV6-5; TRBD2 aligns across 8 bases. The J segment lost 3 bases and the V segment lost 4 bases, leaving 5 bases of the junction unmatched. CDR3 length equals 14 residues. Germline CDR1 reads MNHEY; CDR2 reads SVGAGI. The chain's CDR3 is CASSLGLGIYEQYF. CDR3 nucleotide sequence: TGTGCCAGCAGTTTGGGACTAGGGATCTACGAGCAGTACTTC.

CDR3 DNA sequence: TGTGCCAGCAGCCGGCTAGGGGACTTGACGCTGTTCTTC. Translation gives CASSRLGDLTLFF. The V and J genes are TRBV7-9 and TRBJ2-1; weak D call: TRBD2 (6 bases). V lost 5 bases and J 15 bases, leaving 20 bases between the germline ends. The CDR3 extends over 13 amino acids. Per germline, CDR1 SEHNR and CDR2 FQNEAQ (reference sequence).

V gene TRBV5-4 combines with J gene TRBJ2-2; D remains ambiguous. V was pared by 3 bases and J by 6 bases, with 9 bases between. Germline-derived CDR1 and CDR2 are SGHNT and YYREEE (reference sequence). This CDR3 region has 13 residues. The CDR3: CASSSDTAGELFF. The CDR3, as DNA: TGTGCCAGCAGCTCTGACACGGCCGGGGAGCTGTTTTTT.

The chain carries TRBV19 and TRBJ2-5; 7 bases align to TRBD1. This CDR3 has 14 amino acids. Germline lookup yields CDR1 LNHDA and CDR2 SQIVND (reference sequence). Trimming took 5 bases from V and 4 from J; bases not matched to a gene: 7. The CDR3 here is CASSGPGGRETQYF. For the CDR3, the DNA is TGTGCCAGTAGTGGGCCAGGGGGAAGAGAGACCCAGTACTTC.

The chain couples TRBV5-4 to TRBJ2-7; tentative D call: TRBD1 (5 bases). V was clipped by 2 bases and J by 9 bases, with 21 bases between them. This CDR3 spans 15 amino acids. Germline-derived CDR1 and CDR2 are SGHNT and YYREEE (reference sequence). CDR3 amino acids: CASSFYTGSLRMQYF. As DNA, the CDR3 is TGTGCCAGCAGCTTTTACACAGGCTCTCTACGAATGCAGTACTTC.

The V gene is TRBV6-5, the J gene TRBJ2-7; weak D call: TRBD2 (6 bases). The germline V gene has CDR1 MNHEY and CDR2 SVGAGI. V lost 2 bases and J lost 9, with 11 bases in between. The CDR3 has 12 residues. This CDR3 is CASSYPGSPQYF. CDR3 DNA sequence: TGTGCCAGCAGTTACCCCGGGAGCCCGCAGTACTTC.

V gene TRBV19 combines with J gene TRBJ2-2; 8 positions match TRBD1. This CDR3 spans 16 amino acids. CDR1 and CDR2 (germline): LNHDA, SQIVND (reference sequence). Trimming cost V 5 bases and J 5 bases; bases outside gene matches: 10. CDR3 nucleotides: TGTGCCAGTAGTTTCCCGGACAGGGCGTGGACCGGGGAGCTGTTTTTT. Translation gives CASSFPDRAWTGELFF.

The chain is built from TRBV5-1 and TRBJ2-2; the D gene is possibly TRBD1 (5 bases). CDR3 length: 14 amino acids. The V gene's germline CDR1 is SGHRS and CDR2 YFSETQ. V was shortened by 0 bases and J by 7 bases, with 10 bases between the two germline ends. The CDR3 DNA reads TGCGCCAGCAGCTTGGCCAGGGTCGGCGGGGAGCTGTTTTTT. Protein: CASSLARVGGELFF.

This rearrangement joins TRBV27 to TRBJ2-7; tentative D call: TRBD1 (6 bases). CDR1 is MNHEY, CDR2 SMNVEV, per germline (reference sequence). The CDR3 has 13 amino acids. Trimming stripped 3 bases from V and 6 bases from J, with 12 bases between. CDR3 coding DNA: TGTGCCAGCAGTTTGAACAGGGCCGGCGAGCAGTACTTC. Translation: CASSLNRAGEQYF.

This clone was detected a few times. V and J are TRBV15 and TRBJ1-2, with 7 bases lining up with TRBD1. Germline-derived CDR1 and CDR2 are LNHNV and YYDKDF (reference sequence). J gave up 3 bases and V 4 bases, and 8 bases lay outside the gene matches. This CDR3 is built from 15 residues. The CDR3 DNA sequence: TGTGCCACCAGCAAGTACCGGGACAGAGACTATGGCTACACCTTC. Its protein product is CATSKYRDRDYGYTF.

The gene calls are TRBV9 and TRBJ2-5; D is ambiguous. Trimming took off 4 bases at V and 5 bases at J, with 15 bases between the two ends. The CDR3 is 14 amino acids. CDR1 is SGDLS, CDR2 YYNGEE, per germline. The CDR3 DNA reads TGTGCCAGCAGCCCCCGGTCGACTGGGGAGACCCAGTACTTC. Translating it yields CASSPRSTGETQYF.

The chain uses TRBV5-1 and TRBJ1-1, with a possible D match to TRBD1 (5 bases). The V gene lost 0 bases and the J gene lost 7 bases, with 13 bases spanning the gap. The germline gives CDR1 SGHRS, CDR2 YFSETQ. CDR3 length equals 14 residues. The CDR3 coding sequence is TGCGCCAGCAGCTTGGCCGGCAGGGCGCTTGAAGCTTTCTTT. Translation gives CASSLAGRALEAFF.

The J gene is TRBJ2-7, the V gene TRBV7-6, with a tentative D call TRBD2 (5 bases). CDR3 length: 15 amino acids. V gave up 4 bases and J gave up 3 bases, with 16 bases separating them. Germline loops: CDR1 SGHVS, CDR2 FNYEAQ. CDR3 in amino acids: CASSSWPTAGYEQYF. CDR3 coding DNA: TGTGCCAGCAGCTCGTGGCCTACCGCGGGCTACGAGCAGTACTTC.

This chain uses TRBV30 with TRBJ1-2; weak D call: TRBD1 (5 bases). The CDR3 consists of 13 residues. V lost 1 base and J lost 6, with 12 bases in between. CDR1 is GTSNPN, CDR2 SVGIG, per germline (reference sequence). CDR3 in amino acids: CAWSAGGAHGYTF. The CDR3 DNA reads as TGTGCCTGGAGTGCGGGCGGGGCGCATGGCTACACCTTC.

The chain uses TRBV5-1 and TRBJ2-2; TRBD2 agrees at 11 bases. The CDR3 spans 17 residues. Germline V gene sequence: CDR1 SGHRS, CDR2 YFSETQ. J was trimmed by 3 bases and V by 5 bases; bases with no gene match: 9. CDR3 sequence (DNA): TGCGCCAGCAGTTCGAGACTAGCGGGGATTGACACCGGGGAGCTGTTTTTT. Its protein product is CASSSRLAGIDTGELFF. Supplemented by reference TRBV5-1 and TRBJ2-2, the full variable domain reads KAGVTQTPRYLIKTRGQQVTLSCSPISGHRSVSWYQQTPGQGLQFLFEYFSETQRNKGNFPGRFSGRQFSNSRSEMNVSTLELGDSALYLCASSSRLAGIDTGELFFGEGSRLTVL.

The chain joins TRBV27 to TRBJ1-2, with 12 bases that match TRBD1. This CDR3 has 17 amino acids. Trimming cost V 4 bases and J 4 bases; bases outside gene matches: 10. The germline V gene has CDR1 MNHEY and CDR2 SMNVEV (reference sequence). DNA for the CDR3: TGTGCCAGCAGTTCGATTAGCCGGGACAGGGGGCCCTATGGCTACACCTTC. Translating gives CASSSISRDRGPYGYTF.

This chain joins TRBV5-5 and TRBJ2-7; a possible D gene is TRBD1 (7 bases). CDR1 is SGHKS, CDR2 YYEKEE, per germline (reference sequence). The CDR3 runs to 14 residues. V gave up 1 base and J gave up 4 bases, with 12 bases separating them. CDR3 sequence (DNA): TGTGCCAGCAGCTTGCTGACAGGGACTTACGAGCAGTACTTC. Encoded protein: CASSLLTGTYEQYF.

V and J are TRBV10-2 and TRBJ2-7; unclear D gene. The V gene's germline CDR1 is WSHSY and CDR2 SAAADI. CDR3 size: 13 residues. Trimming removed 3 bases at V and 5 bases at J, with 11 bases between. The CDR3 DNA reads as TGCGCCAGCAGTGACGGCGGATGGAACGAGCAGTACTTC. Translating gives CASSDGGWNEQYF.

The V gene is TRBV7-2, the J gene TRBJ2-3; no clear D. V shed 3 bases and J shed 0 bases, with 7 bases lying between them. The CDR3 totals 14 residues. CDR1 is SGHTA and CDR2 is FQGNSA in the germline V gene. As DNA, the CDR3 is TGTGCCAGCAGCTTCTCGAGGAGCACAGATACGCAGTATTTT. Amino acid sequence: CASSFSRSTDTQYF.

This chain connects TRBV7-2 to TRBJ2-1, with 9 bases lining up with TRBD1. This CDR3 is built from 14 residues. Looked up from germline, CDR1 is SGHTA and CDR2 is FQGNSA. The J segment lost 6 bases and the V segment lost 4 bases, leaving 4 bases of the junction unmatched. Written as DNA, the CDR3 is TGTGCCAGCAGCTCGGACAGGGGATCCAATGAGCAGTTCTTC. It translates to CASSSDRGSNEQFF.

This chain connects TRBV6-6 to TRBJ2-1, with TRBD2 as a possible D gene (5 bases). The germline V gene has CDR1 MNHNY and CDR2 SVGAGI (reference sequence). V lost 7 bases and J lost 0, with 7 bases in between. This CDR3 has 13 amino acids. CDR3 DNA: TGTGCCAGCAACCGGGACTCCTACAATGAGCAGTTCTTC. This gives the protein CASNRDSYNEQFF.

The chain has TRBV6-6 and TRBJ1-4; D is possibly TRBD1 (5 bases). There are 14 residues in the CDR3. The V gene lost 7 bases and the J gene lost 0 bases, with 9 bases spanning the gap. Germline CDR1 is MNHNY and CDR2 is SVGAGI (reference sequence). The CDR3 sequence: CASKQGTTNEKLFF. As DNA, the CDR3 is TGTGCCAGCAAGCAGGGAACAACTAATGAAAAACTGTTTTTT.

This clone has only a few counts. The V gene is TRBV14, the J gene TRBJ2-1, with 8 bases matching TRBD2. The CDR3 is made up of 18 amino acids. Trimming cost V 0 bases and J 2 bases; bases outside gene matches: 9. The germline V gene encodes CDR1 SGHDN and CDR2 FVKESK. The CDR3 region has the DNA TGTGCCAGCAGCCAAGATCGGGGGGGCAGGGGTACCTACAATGAGCAGTTCTTC. It is translated as CASSQDRGGRGTYNEQFF.

The rearrangement links TRBV7-8 to TRBJ2-7; D might be TRBD1 (6 bases). V dropped 2 bases and J dropped 2 bases, with 13 bases sitting between them. The germline CDR1 and CDR2 sequences are SGHVS and FQNEAQ. This CDR3 is 15 amino acids long. CDR3 protein: CASSLRGQHPYEQYF. CDR3 coding DNA: TGTGCCAGCAGCTTAAGAGGACAGCATCCCTACGAGCAGTACTTC.

The chain joins TRBV6-6 to TRBJ2-7; a possible D gene is TRBD1 (5 bases). The CDR3 extends over 15 amino acids. Trimming stripped 6 bases from V and 4 bases from J, with 19 bases between. The germline CDR1 and CDR2 sequences are MNHNY and SVGAGI (reference sequence). The CDR3 sequence is CASRARGRESYEQYF. Written as DNA, the CDR3 is TGTGCCAGCAGGGCCCGCGGCAGGGAATCTTACGAGCAGTACTTC.

V gene TRBV19 combines with J gene TRBJ2-6; D remains unclear. Germline-derived CDR1 and CDR2 are LNHDA and SQIVND (reference sequence). This CDR3 has 16 amino acids. With 5 bases removed from V and 0 bases from J, the gap between germline ends came to 11 bases. CDR3 DNA: TGTGCCAGTAGTTCCCTGCTAGTCTCTGGGGCCAACGTCCTGACTTTC. It codes for CASSSLLVSGANVLTF.

This CDR3 reads CASKFSGQETQYF. In DNA form, the CDR3 reads TGCGCCAGCAAATTTTCGGGCCAAGAGACCCAGTACTTC. This chain links TRBV5-1 with TRBJ2-5; D not certain. V shed 6 bases and J shed 1 base, with 10 bases lying between them. CDR1 and CDR2 from the germline V gene are SGHRS and YFSETQ. CDR3 length: 13 amino acids. Complete variable domain (other parts from reference TRBV5-1 and TRBJ2-5): KAGVTQTPRYLIKTRGQQVTLSCSPISGHRSVSWYQQTPGQGLQFLFEYFSETQRNKGNFPGRFSGRQFSNSRSEMNVSTLELGDSALYLCASKFSGQETQYFGPGTRLLVL.

The chain uses TRBV4-1 and TRBJ1-1; D may be TRBD1 (6 bases). V lost 6 bases, J lost 5 bases, and 19 bases lay in between. Per germline, CDR1 MGHRA and CDR2 YSYEKL. The CDR3 is made up of 15 amino acids. In DNA form, the CDR3 reads TGCGCCAGCAGAACCACCAGGAACAGGGAAACTGAAGCTTTCTTT. It specifies CASRTTRNRETEAFF.

The chain has TRBV2 and TRBJ1-2, with 8 positions matching TRBD1. The CDR3 covers 18 residues. J gave up 4 bases and V 3 bases, and 16 bases lay outside the gene matches. The germline V gene encodes CDR1 SNHLY and CDR2 FYNNEI. CDR3 DNA sequence: TGTGCCAGCAGTGATGTTATACAGACCTTCCAGGGGGCCTATGGCTACACCTTC. Translating gives CASSDVIQTFQGAYGYTF.

The chain joins TRBV6-6 to TRBJ1-1, with D possibly TRBD1 on 6 matching bases. With 8 bases removed from V and 4 bases from J, the gap between germline ends came to 20 bases. Germline V gene data show CDR1 as MNHNY and CDR2 as SVGAGI (reference sequence). The CDR3 has 15 residues. As DNA, the CDR3 is TGTGCCAGCGGACAGACGGGAAGCGCGGGCACTGAAGCTTTCTTT. Translation: CASGQTGSAGTEAFF.